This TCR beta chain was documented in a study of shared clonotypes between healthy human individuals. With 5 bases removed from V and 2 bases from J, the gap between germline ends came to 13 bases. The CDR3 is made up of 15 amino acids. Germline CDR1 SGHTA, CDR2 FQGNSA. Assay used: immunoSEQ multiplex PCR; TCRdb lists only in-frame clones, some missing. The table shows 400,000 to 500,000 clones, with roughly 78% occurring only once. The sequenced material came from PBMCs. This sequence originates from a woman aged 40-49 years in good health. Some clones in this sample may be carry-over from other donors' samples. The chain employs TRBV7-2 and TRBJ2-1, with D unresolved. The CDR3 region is CASSPSVGAYNEQFF. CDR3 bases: TGTGCCAGCAGCCCCTCAGTGGGTGCCTACAATGAGCAGTTCTTC. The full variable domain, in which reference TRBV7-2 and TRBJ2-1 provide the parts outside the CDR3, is GAGVSQSPSNKVTEKGKDVELRCDPISGHTALYWYRQSLGQGLEFLIYFQGNSAPDKSGLPSDRFSAERTGGSVSTLTIQRTQQEDSAVYLCASSPSVGAYNEQFFGPGTRLTVL.